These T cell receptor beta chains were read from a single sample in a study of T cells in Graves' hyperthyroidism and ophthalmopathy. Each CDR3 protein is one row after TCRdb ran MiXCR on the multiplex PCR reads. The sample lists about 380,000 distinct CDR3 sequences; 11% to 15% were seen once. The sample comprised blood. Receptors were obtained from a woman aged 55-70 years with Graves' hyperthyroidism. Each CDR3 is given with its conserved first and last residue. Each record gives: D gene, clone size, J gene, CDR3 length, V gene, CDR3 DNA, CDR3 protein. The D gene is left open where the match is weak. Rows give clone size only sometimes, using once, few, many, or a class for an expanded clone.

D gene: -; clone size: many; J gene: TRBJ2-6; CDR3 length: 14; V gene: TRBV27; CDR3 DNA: TGTGCCAGCAGTCAAATCTCTGGGGCCAACGTCCTGACTTTC; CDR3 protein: CASSQISGANVLTF
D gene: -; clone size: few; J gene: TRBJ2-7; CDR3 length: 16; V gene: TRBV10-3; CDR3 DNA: TGTGCCATCGCGGTTGTAGCAGAAGAGTACTCCTACGAGCAGTACTTC; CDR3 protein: CAIAVVAEEYSYEQYF
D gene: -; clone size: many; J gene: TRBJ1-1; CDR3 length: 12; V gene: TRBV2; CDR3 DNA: TGTGCCAGGAACAGGGAAAACACTGAAGCTTTCTTT; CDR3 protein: CARNRENTEAFF
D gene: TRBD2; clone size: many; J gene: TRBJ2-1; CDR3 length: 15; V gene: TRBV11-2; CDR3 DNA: TGTGCCAGCAGTCCGTGGACTAGCGTCTACAATGAGCAGTTCTTC; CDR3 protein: CASSPWTSVYNEQFF
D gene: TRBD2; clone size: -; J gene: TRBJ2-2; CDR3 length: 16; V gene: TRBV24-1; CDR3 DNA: TGTGCCACCAGTGACCCGAGCGGGGTAGGGACCGGGGAGCTGTTTTTT; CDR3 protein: CATSDPSGVGTGELFF
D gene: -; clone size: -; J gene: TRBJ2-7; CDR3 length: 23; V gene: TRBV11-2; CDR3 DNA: -; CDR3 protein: CASSFYICSARDALAGPGYEQYF
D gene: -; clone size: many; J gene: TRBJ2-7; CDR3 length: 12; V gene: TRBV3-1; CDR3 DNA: TGTGCCAGCAGCCAACCCTCGTACGAGCAGTACTTC; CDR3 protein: CASSQPSYEQYF
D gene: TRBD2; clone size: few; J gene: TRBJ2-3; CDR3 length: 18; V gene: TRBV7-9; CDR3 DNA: TGTGCCAGCAGCCCATACCCGGGACTAGCGAATAACACAGATACGCAGTATTTT; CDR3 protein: CASSPYPGLANNTDTQYF
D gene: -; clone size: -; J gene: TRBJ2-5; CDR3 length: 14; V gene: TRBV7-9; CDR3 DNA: TGTGCCAGCAGCTGGCAGGCGTACCAAGAGACCCAGTACTTC; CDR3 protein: CASSWQAYQETQYF
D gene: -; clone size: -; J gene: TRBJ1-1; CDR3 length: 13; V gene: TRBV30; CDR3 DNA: TGTGCCTGGAGTCCGCGGGGGACAAGAGAAGCTTTCTTT; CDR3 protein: CAWSPRGTREAFF
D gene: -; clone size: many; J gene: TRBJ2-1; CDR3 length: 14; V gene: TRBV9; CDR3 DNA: TGTGCCAGCAGCGTAGGAGTAGCTGCCGATGAGCAGTTCTTC; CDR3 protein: CASSVGVAADEQFF
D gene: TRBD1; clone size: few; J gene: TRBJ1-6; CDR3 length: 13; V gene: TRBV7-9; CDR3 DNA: TGTGCCAGCAGTGGACAGGGTGACTCACCCCTCCACTTT; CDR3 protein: CASSGQGDSPLHF
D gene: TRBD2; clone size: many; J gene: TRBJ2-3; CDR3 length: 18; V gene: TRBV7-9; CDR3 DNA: TGTGCCAGCAGCTTAGGGCAGCTAGCGGATCTTTTTGTGGATACGCAGTATTTT; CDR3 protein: CASSLGQLADLFVDTQYF
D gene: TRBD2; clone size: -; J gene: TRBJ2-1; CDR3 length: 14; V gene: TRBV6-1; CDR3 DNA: TGTGCCAGCAGTGAAGCAACTAGCGGGAGTTTGCAGTTCTTC; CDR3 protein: CASSEATSGSLQFF
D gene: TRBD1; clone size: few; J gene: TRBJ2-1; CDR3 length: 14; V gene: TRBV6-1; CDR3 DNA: TGTGCCAGCAGCTTGCGCCGACAGGGAAATGAGCAGTTCTTC; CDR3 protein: CASSLRRQGNEQFF
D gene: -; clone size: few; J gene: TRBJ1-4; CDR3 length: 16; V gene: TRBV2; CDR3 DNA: TGTGCCAGCAGTGAGTCTTGGGGAACAACTAATGAAAAACTGTTTTTT; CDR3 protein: CASSESWGTTNEKLFF
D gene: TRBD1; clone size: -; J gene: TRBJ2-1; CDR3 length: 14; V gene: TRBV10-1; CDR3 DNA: TGCGCCAGCAGTAGGACAGGGGGCAGGGATGAGCAGTTCTTC; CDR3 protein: CASSRTGGRDEQFF
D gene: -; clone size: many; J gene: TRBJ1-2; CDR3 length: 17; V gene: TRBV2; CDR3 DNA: TGTGCCAGCAGACCCACATCCCTCTCCAGGGAGGACTATGGCTACACCTTC; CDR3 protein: CASRPTSLSREDYGYTF
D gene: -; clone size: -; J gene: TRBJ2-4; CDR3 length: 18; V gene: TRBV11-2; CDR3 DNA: TGTGCCAGCAGCTTAGTACGCGTAGGGGTTGCGGCCAAAAACATTCAGTACTTC; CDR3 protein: CASSLVRVGVAAKNIQYF
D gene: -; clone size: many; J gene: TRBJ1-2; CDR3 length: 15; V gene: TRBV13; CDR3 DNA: TGTGCCAGCAGCCGTGGCGGGGCTCGGAGCTATGGCTACACCTTC; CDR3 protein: CASSRGGARSYGYTF
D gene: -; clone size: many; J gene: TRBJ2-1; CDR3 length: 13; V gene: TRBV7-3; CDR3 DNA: TGTGCCAGCAGCCGGCAGGCCTACAATGAGCAGTTCTTC; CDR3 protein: CASSRQAYNEQFF
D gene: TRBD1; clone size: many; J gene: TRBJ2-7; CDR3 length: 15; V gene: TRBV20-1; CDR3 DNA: TGCAGTGCTAGAGGGACAGGGGGCTTCCTCTACGAGCAGTACTTC; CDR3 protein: CSARGTGGFLYEQYF
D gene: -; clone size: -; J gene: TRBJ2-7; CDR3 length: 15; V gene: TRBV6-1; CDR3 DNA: TGTGCCAGCAGTTCGCCCAAGGGACTCCTGTACGAGCAGTACTTC; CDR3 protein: CASSSPKGLLYEQYF
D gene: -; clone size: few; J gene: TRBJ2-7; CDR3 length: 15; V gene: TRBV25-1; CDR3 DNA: TGTGCCAGCAGTGATAGATCTGCACAGGGCTACGAGCAGTACTTC; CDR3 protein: CASSDRSAQGYEQYF
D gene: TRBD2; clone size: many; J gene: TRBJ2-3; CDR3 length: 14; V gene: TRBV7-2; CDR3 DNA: TGTGCCAGCAAGCGACTAGCGGGCACAGATACGCAGTATTTT; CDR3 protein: CASKRLAGTDTQYF
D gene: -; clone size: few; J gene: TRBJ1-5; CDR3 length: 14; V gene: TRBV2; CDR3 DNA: TGTGCCAGCAGTGTTATGGGGGGAAGTCAGCCCCAGCATTTT; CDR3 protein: CASSVMGGSQPQHF
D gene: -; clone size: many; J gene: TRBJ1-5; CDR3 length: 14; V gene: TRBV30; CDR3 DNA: TGTGCCTGGAGTCCTCGGATTAGCAATCAGCCCCAGCATTTT; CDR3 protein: CAWSPRISNQPQHF
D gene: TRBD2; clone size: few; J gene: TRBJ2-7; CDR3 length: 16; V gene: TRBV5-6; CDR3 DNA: TGTGCCAGCAGCCCGGGACTAGCGGGGAACTCCTACGAGCAGTACTTC; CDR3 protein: CASSPGLAGNSYEQYF
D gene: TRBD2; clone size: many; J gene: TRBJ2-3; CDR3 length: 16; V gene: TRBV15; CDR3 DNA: TGTGCCACCAGCGCCCTGTTCGGGGGGGGCCCAGATACGCAGTATTTT; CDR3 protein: CATSALFGGGPDTQYF
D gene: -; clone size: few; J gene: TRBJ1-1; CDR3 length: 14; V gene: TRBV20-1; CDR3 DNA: TGCAGTGCTAGAGAACCCCGGGCTTCTTCTGAAGCTTTCTTT; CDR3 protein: CSAREPRASSEAFF
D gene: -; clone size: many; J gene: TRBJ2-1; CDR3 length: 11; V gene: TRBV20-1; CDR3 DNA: TGCAGTGCTAGGAGGGCCAATGAGCAGTTCTTC; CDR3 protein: CSARRANEQFF
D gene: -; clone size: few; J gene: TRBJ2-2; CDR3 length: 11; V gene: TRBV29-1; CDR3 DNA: TGCGGATCAAGTCGAGCCGGGGAGCTGTTTTTT; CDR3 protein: CGSSRAGELFF
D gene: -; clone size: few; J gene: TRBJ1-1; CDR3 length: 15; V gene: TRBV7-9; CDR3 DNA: TGTGCCAGCAGCGGGTCGACAGATATGAACACTGAAGCTTTCTTT; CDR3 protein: CASSGSTDMNTEAFF
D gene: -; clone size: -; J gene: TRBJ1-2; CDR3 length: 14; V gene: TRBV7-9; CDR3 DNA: TGTGCCAGCAGCTTGAACCTCGAGGGGGATGGCTACACCTTC; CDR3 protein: CASSLNLEGDGYTF
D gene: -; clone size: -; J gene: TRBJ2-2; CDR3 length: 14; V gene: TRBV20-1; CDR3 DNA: TGCAGTGCTAGGCCCCCTGCTCGCACCGGGGAGCTGTTTTTT; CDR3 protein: CSARPPARTGELFF
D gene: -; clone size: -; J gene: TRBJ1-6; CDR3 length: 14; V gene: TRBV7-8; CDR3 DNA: TGTGCCAGCAGCTTAGTAGGGTTCCTTTCACCCCTCCACTTT; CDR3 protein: CASSLVGFLSPLHF
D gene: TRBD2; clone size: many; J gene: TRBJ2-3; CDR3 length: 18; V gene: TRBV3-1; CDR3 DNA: TGTGCCAGCAGCCAGGGGCTAGCGGGAGGGCAAGGCGCAGATACGCAGTATTTT; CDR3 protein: CASSQGLAGGQGADTQYF
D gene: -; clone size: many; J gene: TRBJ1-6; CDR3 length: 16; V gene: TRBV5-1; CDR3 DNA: TGCGCCAGCAGCTTGGATCCAGGGACCCGAAATTCACCCCTCCACTTT; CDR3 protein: CASSLDPGTRNSPLHF
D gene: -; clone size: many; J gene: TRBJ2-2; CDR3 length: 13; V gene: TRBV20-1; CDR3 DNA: TGCAGTGCTAGCCGACTAGACACCGGGGAGCTGTTTTTT; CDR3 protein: CSASRLDTGELFF
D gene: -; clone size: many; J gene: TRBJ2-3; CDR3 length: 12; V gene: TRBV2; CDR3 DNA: TGTGCCAGCAACTTGCGCACAGATACGCAGTATTTT; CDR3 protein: CASNLRTDTQYF
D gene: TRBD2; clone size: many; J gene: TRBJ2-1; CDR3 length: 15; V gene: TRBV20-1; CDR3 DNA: TGCAGTGCTAGTCAGCTAGCGGGAGGTCGGAATGAGCAGTTCTTC; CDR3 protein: CSASQLAGGRNEQFF
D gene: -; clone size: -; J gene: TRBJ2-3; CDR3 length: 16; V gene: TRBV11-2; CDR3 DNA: TGTGCCAGCAGCTTCCAAAGGGACACTAGCACAGATACGCAGTATTTT; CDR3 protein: CASSFQRDTSTDTQYF
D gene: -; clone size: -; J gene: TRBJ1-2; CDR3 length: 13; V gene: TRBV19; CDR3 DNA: TGTGCCAGCGCCCCCGGGGGAGTTGGTGGCTACACCTTC; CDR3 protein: CASAPGGVGGYTF
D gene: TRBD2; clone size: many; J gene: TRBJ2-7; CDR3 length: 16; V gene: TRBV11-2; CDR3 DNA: TGTGCCAGCAGCGACGCCGGGACTAGCGGGAACTACGAGCAGTACTTC; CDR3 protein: CASSDAGTSGNYEQYF
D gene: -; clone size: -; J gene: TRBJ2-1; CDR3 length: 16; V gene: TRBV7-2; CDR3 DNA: TGTGCCAGCAGCTTAGAAAAGGAAGTAGCGGACAATGAGCAGTTCTTC; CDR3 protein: CASSLEKEVADNEQFF
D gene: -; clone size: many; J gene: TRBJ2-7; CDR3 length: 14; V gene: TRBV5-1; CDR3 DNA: TGCGCCAGCAGCTTGGGGACACGGTCCTCCGAGCAGTACTTC; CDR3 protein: CASSLGTRSSEQYF
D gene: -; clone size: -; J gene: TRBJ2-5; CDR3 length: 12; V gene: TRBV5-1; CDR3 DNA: TGCGCCAGCAGCTCTGGGCAAGAGACCCAGTACTTC; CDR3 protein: CASSSGQETQYF
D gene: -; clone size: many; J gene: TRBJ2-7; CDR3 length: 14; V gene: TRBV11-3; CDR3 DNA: TGTGCCAGCAGCCACCCCGGATTCTCCTACGAGCAGTACTTC; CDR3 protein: CASSHPGFSYEQYF
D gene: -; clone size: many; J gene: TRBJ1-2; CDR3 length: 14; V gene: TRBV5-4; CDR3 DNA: TGTGCCAGCATTAACCCGGGGCAGGGCTATGGCTACACCTTC; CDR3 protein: CASINPGQGYGYTF
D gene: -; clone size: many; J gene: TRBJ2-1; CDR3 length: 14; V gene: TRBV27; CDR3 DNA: TGTGCCAGCGCTCAGAGGGGGAGCTACAATGAGCAGTTCTTC; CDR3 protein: CASAQRGSYNEQFF
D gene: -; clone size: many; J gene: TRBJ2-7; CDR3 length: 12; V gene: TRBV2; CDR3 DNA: TGTGCCAGCGGGGAAGAAGATTACGAGCAGTACTTC; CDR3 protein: CASGEEDYEQYF
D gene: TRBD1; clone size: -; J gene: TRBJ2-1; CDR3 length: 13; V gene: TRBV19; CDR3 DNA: TGTGCCAGTAGTACCACAGGGGCCCATGAGCAGTTCTTC; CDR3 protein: CASSTTGAHEQFF